The entry below gives a single T cell receptor (beta chain) sequence along with its context. Deletions cut 9 bases from V and 3 bases from J, with 12 bases between. This CDR3 contains 13 residues. Germline CDR1 SEHNR, CDR2 FQNEAQ (reference sequence). The sample belongs to a study of blood T cell repertoires in COVID-19. The protocol was immunoSEQ multiplex PCR, while the TCRdb copy is restricted to in-frame clones and leaves out a portion. The table has roughly 250,000 clones, around 89% seen once. This chain links TRBV7-9 with TRBJ1-5; a weak D match, TRBD1 (6 bases). Input material: peripheral blood. The sequence was obtained from a man aged 25-45 years with acute or convalescent COVID-19. The CDR3 sequence: CASTGILNQPQHF. CDR3 bases: TGTGCCAGTACAGGGATTCTCAATCAGCCCCAGCATTTT.